A selection of T cell receptor beta chains follows, all from one sample in a study of blood T cell repertoires in COVID-19. Clones were sequenced by immunoSEQ multiplex PCR, and TCRdb holds only the in-frame ones, with some missing. The table lists under 300,000 clones, roughly nine tenths of them singletons. The material sequenced was PBMCs or T cells enriched from blood (not recorded which). The source of these receptors is a woman between 40 and 55 years old who had recovered from COVID-19. Each CDR3 is given with its conserved first and last residue. The D gene is left open where the match is weak. For some rows the clone size is stated as once, few or many, or as a class when expanded; others skip it.

v_gene,abundance,j_gene,d_gene,CDR3aa,CDR3nt
TRBV19,-,TRBJ1-5,-,CASSIDEGNQPQHF,TGTGCCAGTAGTATAGACGAGGGAAATCAGCCCCAGCATTTT
TRBV5-4,-,TRBJ2-3,-,CATPGTSSGDTQFF,TGTGCCACCCCCGGGACTTCGTCGGGAGATACGCAGTTTTTT
TRBV3-1/TRBV3-2,-,TRBJ2-1,-,CASSQTLLASPSYNEQFF,TGTGCCAGCAGCCAAACCCTACTCGCGTCCCCCTCCTACAATGAGCAGTTCTTC
TRBV5-1,-,TRBJ1-1,-,CASSGGDANTEAFF,TGCGCCAGCAGCGGGGGGGACGCGAACACTGAAGCTTTCTTT
TRBV7-2,-,TRBJ2-2,TRBD2,CASSLMGTSVAGELFF,TGTGCCAGCAGCCTAATGGGGACTAGCGTGGCCGGGGAGCTGTTTTTT
TRBV7-9,-,TRBJ1-2,-,CASSSRTPANYGYTF,TGTGCCAGCAGCTCCCGGACACCTGCTAACTATGGCTACACCTTC
TRBV2,few,TRBJ2-3,-,CASSSGADTQYF,TGTGCCAGCAGCTCAGGGGCAGATACGCAGTATTTT
TRBV27,-,TRBJ2-7,TRBD1,CASGTAHYEQYF,TGTGCCAGCGGGACAGCACACTACGAGCAGTACTTC
TRBV9,-,TRBJ2-1,-,CASSVGDGGRDEQFF,TGTGCCAGCAGCGTAGGGGACGGAGGGCGCGATGAGCAGTTCTTC
TRBV5-1,-,TRBJ1-4,-,CASSNPTEDEKLFF,TGCGCCAGCAGCAACCCGACAGAGGATGAAAAACTGTTTTTT
TRBV4-1,-,TRBJ2-3,TRBD2,CASSRGLAGPTDTQYF,TGCGCCAGCAGCCGAGGACTAGCGGGACCCACAGATACGCAGTATTTT
TRBV5-6,-,TRBJ2-1,TRBD1,CASSLERDRNYNEQFF,TGTGCCAGCAGCTTGGAAAGGGACAGAAACTACAATGAGCAGTTCTTC
TRBV9,-,TRBJ1-2,-,CASSVEGRGHGYTF,TGTGCCAGCAGCGTAGAGGGCAGGGGCCATGGCTACACCTTC
TRBV7-2,-,TRBJ2-3,-,CASSIGGQGTDTQYF,TGTGCCAGCAGCATAGGGGGACAAGGCACAGATACGCAGTATTTT
TRBV10-1,-,TRBJ2-2,TRBD2,CASSDSERGITGELFF,TGCGCCAGCAGTGATTCAGAGCGGGGGATCACCGGGGAGCTGTTTTTT
TRBV5-8,-,TRBJ2-3,TRBD2,CASSPGLAVFTDTQYF,TGTGCCAGCAGCCCCGGACTAGCGGTATTCACAGATACGCAGTATTTT
TRBV18,-,TRBJ1-2,TRBD1,CASSLDRGLNEGYTF,TGTGCCAGCTCATTGGACAGGGGGCTGAACGAGGGCTACACCTTC
TRBV6-5,-,TRBJ2-2,TRBD1,CASTTGQGLSGELFF,TGTGCCAGCACCACCGGACAGGGGTTGTCCGGGGAGCTGTTTTTT
TRBV5-6,-,TRBJ2-3,-,CASSLAGVRPDTQYF,TGTGCCAGCAGCTTGGCCGGGGTACGCCCAGATACGCAGTATTTT
TRBV4-1,once,TRBJ1-2,TRBD1,CASSLRGRGYTF,TGCGCCAGCAGCCTCAGGGGGAGAGGCTACACCTTC
TRBV6-2/TRBV6-3,-,TRBJ2-7,TRBD2,CASSYFGTSATIYEQYF,TGTGCCAGCAGTTACTTCGGGACTAGCGCTACGATATACGAGCAGTACTTC
TRBV5-4,once,TRBJ2-4,-,CASSLASSIGKNIQYF,TGTGCCAGCAGCTTGGCATCGTCAATCGGCAAAAACATTCAGTACTTC
TRBV5-4,-,TRBJ2-4,TRBD1,CASSLGGTGRGVGQYF,TGTGCCAGCAGCTTGGGGGGGACAGGTCGAGGGGTTGGGCAGTACTTC
TRBV18,once,TRBJ2-7,TRBD1,CASSPGTGGLEQYF,TGTGCCAGCTCACCAGGGACAGGGGGCCTCGAGCAGTACTTC
TRBV3-1/TRBV3-2,-,TRBJ1-1,TRBD1,CASSQSDRGNTEAFF,TGTGCCAGCAGCCAATCGGACAGGGGGAACACTGAAGCTTTCTTT
TRBV6-5,-,TRBJ1-2,TRBD1,CASSRAGGGNGYTF,TGTGCCAGCTCTAGGGCAGGGGGCGGGAATGGCTACACCTTC
TRBV7-8,-,TRBJ1-1,-,CASSLQGNRIGTEAFF,TGTGCCAGCAGCTTACAAGGAAACAGGATCGGCACTGAAGCTTTCTTT
TRBV5-4,-,TRBJ2-2,TRBD2,CASTSTRKSGGANTGELFF,TGTGCCAGCACCTCAACCCGAAAAAGCGGGGGGGCGAACACCGGGGAGCTGTTTTTT
TRBV4-1,few,TRBJ1-2,TRBD1,CASSQDPGQVATNYGYTF,TGCGCCAGCAGCCAAGATCCGGGACAGGTTGCGACTAACTATGGCTACACCTTC
TRBV7-9,-,TRBJ2-7,-,CASSEAGAAIFEQYF,TGTGCCAGCAGTGAAGCAGGGGCCGCTATTTTCGAGCAGTACTTC
TRBV7-3,-,TRBJ2-3,TRBD2,CASSSLSGATYF,TGTGCCAGCAGCTCCCTGAGCGGGGCTACTTATTTT
TRBV30,-,TRBJ1-5,TRBD1,CAWSARQGAQPQHF,TGTGCCTGGAGTGCCCGACAGGGGGCTCAGCCCCAGCATTTT
TRBV29-1,once,TRBJ1-1,-,CSVAYSGTGTEAFF,TGCAGCGTCGCTTACTCAGGTACAGGGACTGAAGCTTTCTTT
TRBV27,few,TRBJ1-1,-,CASSDDQGTEAFF,TGTGCCAGCAGTGACGATCAGGGGACTGAAGCTTTCTTT
TRBV2,-,TRBJ1-4,-,CASSEYEVGLFF,TGTGCCAGCAGTGAATATGAGGTCGGCCTGTTTTTT
TRBV7-3,-,TRBJ2-3,-,CASSSGLSTDTQYF,TGTGCCAGCAGCTCCGGACTTAGCACAGATACGCAGTATTTT
TRBV14,-,TRBJ2-7,TRBD2,CASSPQRGILGAGGLYEQYF,TGTGCCAGCAGCCCCCAGAGGGGGATCCTCGGGGCGGGGGGCCTCTACGAGCAGTACTTC
TRBV6-5,-,TRBJ2-2,-,CATAGIATGELFF,TGTGCCACCGCAGGGATCGCGACCGGGGAGCTGTTTTTT
TRBV19,few,TRBJ2-7,TRBD2,CASSTRILAGETYEQYF,TGTGCCAGTAGTACCCGAATACTAGCGGGCGAGACCTACGAGCAGTACTTC
TRBV6-5,-,TRBJ2-7,-,CASNSGMSPYEQYF,TGTGCCAGCAATTCGGGGATGTCCCCCTACGAGCAGTACTTC
TRBV5-1,-,TRBJ1-1,-,CASSLNRENTEAFF,TGCGCCAGCAGCTTGAATCGGGAAAACACTGAAGCTTTCTTT
TRBV2,-,TRBJ2-7,TRBD2,CASSGPSGSWDEQYF,TGTGCCAGCAGTGGCCCTAGCGGGAGTTGGGACGAGCAGTACTTC
TRBV11-2,-,TRBJ1-5,-,CASSLDDRLNGNQPQHF,TGTGCCAGCAGCTTAGATGACAGGTTAAATGGCAATCAGCCCCAGCATTTT
TRBV29-1,-,TRBJ1-2,TRBD1,CSVGQGDGNYGYTF,TGCAGCGTGGGACAGGGGGACGGAAACTATGGCTACACCTTC
TRBV9,few,TRBJ1-5,TRBD1,CASSPGTGGLGQPQHF,TGTGCCAGCAGCCCTGGGACAGGGGGTCTAGGTCAGCCCCAGCATTTT
TRBV5-4,-,TRBJ1-1,-,CASSLVGGDISEAFF,TGTGCCAGCAGCTTGGTAGGGGGAGACATCTCTGAAGCTTTCTTT
TRBV5-1,-,TRBJ1-3,TRBD1,CASSDPQGPDTIYF,TGCGCCAGCAGCGATCCACAGGGGCCGGACACCATATATTTT
TRBV5-8,-,TRBJ2-5,TRBD2,CASSSSGRTQETQYF,TGTGCCAGCAGTTCTAGCGGGAGGACTCAAGAGACCCAGTACTTC
TRBV11-3,-,TRBJ2-1,TRBD2,CASSSGLARGEQFF,TGTGCCAGCAGCTCGGGACTAGCGAGGGGTGAGCAGTTCTTC
TRBV18,-,TRBJ2-7,TRBD1,CASTQATGGINEQYF,TGTGCCAGCACCCAGGCGACAGGGGGCATCAACGAGCAGTACTTC
TRBV18,-,TRBJ1-5,-,CASSLGQHSNQPQHF,TGTGCCAGCTCATTGGGGCAGCATAGCAATCAGCCCCAGCATTTT